What follows are 14 T cell receptor beta chains derived from one specimen sequenced in a study of T cell changes during pregnancy in multiple sclerosis. This table comes from immunoSEQ multiplex PCR, and its TCRdb copy is limited to in-frame clones, with some not included. The sample lists more than 65,000 clones; 80% to 95% were seen once. Sequenced material: CD4+ T cells from peripheral blood mononuclear cells, taken before pregnancy. These receptors all stem from a female donor with multiple sclerosis, enrolled in a pregnancy study.

The CDR3 nucleotides are TGTGCCAGCAGCTTAACACGGGAGAATGAGCAGTTCTTC. Protein product: CASSLTRENEQFF. The V call is TRBV7-2, the J call TRBJ2-1, with a possible D match to TRBD2 (6 bases). V dropped 2 bases and J dropped 7 bases, with 9 bases sitting between them. The CDR3 contains 13 residues. CDR1 is SGHTA, CDR2 FQGNSA, per germline.

The rearrangement links TRBV18 to TRBJ2-5; D is unclear. Trimming removed 3 bases at V and 5 bases at J, with 4 bases between. Germline V gene lookup returns CDR1 KGHSH and CDR2 LQKENI. The CDR3 is 11 amino acids. CDR3 protein: CASSPLETQYF. CDR3 nucleotides: TGTGCCAGCTCACCCCTCGAGACCCAGTACTTC.

The rearrangement links TRBV18 to TRBJ1-4; D gene ambiguous. Trimming shortened V by 3 bases and J by 5 bases, and 13 bases separated the two germline ends. Germline-derived CDR1 and CDR2 are KGHSH and LQKENI. The length of the CDR3 is 15 residues. The DNA of the CDR3 is TGTGCCAGCTCACCTAGTGCGAGGGCCAATGAAAAACTGTTTTTT. As protein: CASSPSARANEKLFF. Using reference TRBV18 and TRBJ1-4 for the parts outside the CDR3, the full variable domain is NAGVMQNPRHLVRRRGQEARLRCSPMKGHSHVYWYRQLPEEGLKFMVYLQKENIIDESGMPKERFSAEFPKEGPSILRIQQVVRGDSAAYFCASSPSARANEKLFFGSGTQLSVL.

The chain employs TRBV29-1 and TRBJ1-1; the D gene is possibly TRBD1 (5 bases). V lost 3 bases and J 1 base, leaving 9 bases between the germline ends. The CDR3 is made up of 13 amino acids. The germline V gene encodes CDR1 SQVTM and CDR2 ANQGSEA. The CDR3 loop is CSVEGTQNTEAFF. CDR3 in DNA: TGCAGCGTTGAGGGGACTCAGAACACTGAAGCTTTCTTT.

The rearrangement uses TRBV9 and TRBJ2-2; TRBD2 matches 7 bases. The ends lost 1 base at V and 3 bases at J; junction bases unmatched: 6. CDR1 is SGDLS and CDR2 is YYNGEE in the germline V gene. CDR3 length: 16 amino acids. CDR3: CASSVNPSGYTGELFF. The CDR3 DNA reads as TGTGCCAGCAGCGTAAACCCTAGCGGATACACCGGGGAGCTGTTTTTT.

J is TRBJ2-5 and V is TRBV7-9; 10 bases agree with TRBD2. Germline CDR1 is SEHNR and CDR2 is FQNEAQ (reference sequence). This CDR3 has 15 residues. V lost 5 bases and J lost 2; bases outside the gene matches: 5. The CDR3 bases are TGTGCCAGCAGCCCATCACTAGCGGGGCAAGAGACCCAGTACTTC. Its translation is CASSPSLAGQETQYF.

The chain recombines TRBV7-2 with TRBJ1-2, with D possibly matching TRBD1 (5 bases). The ends were cut back, 5 bases at V and 1 base at J, with 17 bases in the middle. The CDR3 covers 16 residues. The germline V gene encodes CDR1 SGHTA and CDR2 FQGNSA. CDR3 region: CASSTSPQGINYGYTF. As DNA, the CDR3 is TGTGCCAGCAGCACGAGCCCTCAGGGAATTAACTATGGCTACACCTTC.

The V call is TRBV15, the J call TRBJ1-1; the D is unclear. The CDR3 has 13 residues. V was clipped by 0 bases and J by 5 bases, with 7 bases between them. Germline CDR1 LNHNV, CDR2 YYDKDF (reference sequence). The CDR3 nucleotides are TGTGCCACCAGCAGAGATCGGGATACTGAAGCTTTCTTT. Translation: CATSRDRDTEAFF.

V usage is TRBV10-3 and J usage is TRBJ1-1; a possible D gene is TRBD1 (5 bases). Trimming removed 6 bases at V and 2 bases at J, with 13 bases between. This CDR3 spans 14 amino acids. CDR1 ENHRY and CDR2 SYGVKD come from the germline V gene. Here the CDR3 reads CAISGGTVNTEAFF. The CDR3 DNA follows: TGTGCCATCAGCGGAGGGACGGTAAACACTGAAGCTTTCTTT.

This clone was seen a few times. The V gene is TRBV25-1, the J gene TRBJ1-1; no clear D gene. Per the germline V gene, CDR1 is MGHDK and CDR2 is SYGVNS. V was shortened by 2 bases and J by 6 bases, with 10 bases between the two germline ends. This CDR3 is built from 13 residues. CDR3 in amino acids: CASSESQAPEAFF. CDR3 sequence (DNA): TGTGCCAGCAGTGAAAGCCAGGCCCCTGAAGCTTTCTTT.

V is TRBV28 and J is TRBJ1-2, with TRBD1 matching over 8 bases. Trimming took 6 bases from V and 4 from J; bases not matched to a gene: 7. The CDR3 runs 14 residues. Looked up from germline, CDR1 is MDHEN and CDR2 is SYDVKM. Here the CDR3 DNA reads TGTGCCAGCAGGATAGACAGGGGCTTCTATGGCTACACCTTC. Protein product: CASRIDRGFYGYTF.

This chain links TRBV5-4 with TRBJ2-7, with D perhaps matching TRBD2 (5 bases). V dropped 0 bases and J dropped 6 bases, with 19 bases sitting between them. CDR3 size: 16 residues. Germline V gene sequence: CDR1 SGHNT, CDR2 YYREEE (reference sequence). CDR3 residues: CASSLDSGIFDGEQYF. The CDR3 bases are TGTGCCAGCAGCTTGGATTCCGGGATTTTTGATGGCGAGCAGTACTTC. The whole variable domain, filled in from reference TRBV5-4 and TRBJ2-7, reads ETGVTQSPTHLIKTRGQQVTLRCSSQSGHNTVSWYQQALGQGPQFIFQYYREEENGRGNFPPRFSGLQFPNYSSELNVNALELDDSALYLCASSLDSGIFDGEQYFGPGTRLTVT.

Points on this clone: A read error may produce the germline difference seen at one junction end. The chain uses TRBV5-6 and TRBJ1-2; D unresolved. This CDR3 spans 13 amino acids. Germline-derived CDR1 and CDR2 are SGHDT and YYEEEE. CDR3 nucleotides: TGTGCCAGCAGCTTGGGTACGAACTCTGGCTACACCTTC. It yields the protein CASSLGTNSGYTF.

The chain recombines TRBV30 with TRBJ1-6; 8 bases are shared with TRBD1. The CDR3 loop spans 14 amino acids. With 0 bases clipped from V and 9 bases from J, the junction kept 4 bases outside the gene matches. From germline, CDR1 is GTSNPN and CDR2 SVGIG (reference sequence). CDR3 sequence reads: CAWSVQGGASPLHF. The CDR3 coding sequence is TGTGCCTGGAGTGTACAGGGGGGGGCTTCACCCCTCCACTTT.